The clone carrying this TCR beta chain has only one observation. The antigen remains undetermined. The method was immunoSEQ multiplex PCR; TCRdb's version includes in-frame clones alone and lacks a portion of them. The profile shows just over 15,000 clones, more than 90% of them singletons. This entry is derived from a study of Tregs in tolerant kidney transplant recipients. Unstimulated regulatory T cells (CD4+CD25+CD127-), CD4+CD25- non-regulatory cells, CD4 and CD8 cells were FACS-sorted from thawed PBMCs. Study-wide results and limits: Findings come from small patient numbers and require larger validation. Tregs expanded with activated donor B cells seemed most donor-specific. Biological reproducibility was not directly addressed, but technical replication error appeared minimal.

Germline CDR1 LNHDA, CDR2 SQIVND (reference sequence). This CDR3 comprises 15 residues. After removal of 2 bases from V and 0 bases from J, the junction contained 1 base not matched to a gene. The sample consisted of CD8+ T cells from blood. The source is a human donor in good health. The J gene is TRBJ1-3, the V gene TRBV19; 7 bases fit TRBD1. DNA of the CDR3: TGTGCCAGTAGTATACGACAGGGCTCTGGAAACACCATATATTTT. It yields the protein CASSIRQGSGNTIYF. Drawing the rest from reference TRBV19 and TRBJ1-3, the complete variable domain is DGGITQSPKYLFRKEGQNVTLSCEQNLNHDAMYWYRQDPGQGLRLIYYSQIVNDFQKGDIAEGYSVSREKKESFPLTVTSAQKNPTAFYLCASSIRQGSGNTIYFGEGSWLTVV.